The present entry profiles one T cell receptor beta chain with its context. This clonotype showed up many times. Its cognate antigen has yet to be identified. No much larger clonotype is one base removed from it; base qualities were not supplied. The sample comes from a study of neurological immune-mediated disorders (dated by TCRdb to about 2019). Concerning the study at large: Among the approximately 34 multiple sclerosis patients, around 30 had relapsing-remitting MS and 3 had secondary progressive MS. The cohort was made up of about 65 subjects, consisting of some 14 HAM/TSP patients, around 35 multiple sclerosis patients and some 20 healthy controls. Peripheral blood TCR-beta repertoires from patients with HTLV-I-associated myelopathy (HAM/TSP), patients with multiple sclerosis, and healthy controls were compared in the study using UMI-based sequencing. The 90 to 120 TCR-beta libraries covered PBMC samples along with longitudinal samples, technical triplicates, and paired sorted CD4+ and CD8+ T-cell subsets.

Unsorted PBMC libraries were generated from 2 million PBMCs stored in RNAlater at -80 °C until RNA extraction. Multiple sclerosis patients were enrolled in a US clinical protocol evaluating disease progression by magnetic resonance imaging. Peripheral blood underwent Ficoll-Hypaque density gradient centrifugation to isolate PBMCs, which were then cryopreserved in liquid nitrogen. Broad study findings and their caveats: The MS cluster showed no association with clinical or MRI features, and the authors stated that larger cohorts are needed. Repertoires from 18 of 34 MS patients were grouped by phylogenetic analysis into a cluster of related CDR3 sequences, suggesting a possible repertoire-level signature. Expanded clones from different subjects shared no identical CDR3 amino acid sequences, which suggests that TCR-beta repertoires were private in all groups. TCR clonal expansion was greatest in HAM/TSP patients and smallest in MS patients, who ranked below even healthy controls.

cDNA was synthesized by template-switch 5'RACE using a primer carrying a 10-nucleotide random unique molecular identifier by which each TCR transcript was tagged. Every sequencing run covered 15-18 subjects and yielded more than 160 million TCR-beta sequences. The RNeasy kit was used for extraction of total RNA. The KAPA Real-time Library Amplification kit was used to amplify TCR-beta VDJ regions with primers targeting the TCR constant region and the 5'RACE anchor. Sample indexes and Illumina adaptors were added in a first PCR, after which library yield was increased in a second PCR. After Ampure bead purification, the TCR product of roughly 650 bp was size-selected on a 2% E-gel SizeSelection system. Before pooling, libraries had their quality checked on a Bioanalyzer, their concentration measured with Qubit, and their quantity determined with the Kapa Library Quantification kit. An Illumina HiSeq 2500 was used to sequence the libraries paired-end at 2 x 150 bp. To increase sequence diversity, roughly 24-32% phiX was spiked into each library pool. Processing in the source paper ran as follows. Quality-filtered reads were processed with the UMI-based MiGEC pipeline, which removed over 80% of raw TCR sequences during error correction. IMGT germline references were used for aligning VDJ genes, and each clonotype was defined as a unique CDR3 amino acid sequence together with its V-J genes. Clonal expansion, Shannon diversity and CDR3 relatedness were evaluated with VDJtools (CalcPairwiseDistances, ClusterSamples), while phylogenetic trees were built in CLCbio workbench. A clone was classed as expanded if it had 8 or more unique UMIs, a cutoff based on coefficient-of-variation modelling across technical triplicates. TCRdb reworked the public reads: Q25 trimming with fastp, MiXCR clone assembly, productive beta chains retained. Each entry is one CDR3 protein sequence, shown with its most common DNA and genes. These V and J calls rely on TCRdb rather than the paper's analysis. Counted in this sample were 50,000 or so distinct CDR3 sequences; approximately 3.5% of them appeared once. The ten most abundant clones make up approximately 5.8% of the sample.

Sequencing was carried out using PBMCs. The sequence came from a man aged 35 to 55 with multiple sclerosis.

The CDR3 corresponds to CASSSLGGGLYEQFF. In nucleotide form, the sequence is TGTGCCAGCAGTTCCCTTGGCGGGGGGCTCTATGAGCAGTTCTTC. The V gene is TRBV27 and the J gene is TRBJ2-1; TRBD2 aligns with 8 central bases. Per the germline V gene (reference sequence), MNHEY is the CDR1 and SMNVEV is the CDR2. Trimming leaves V shorter by 4 bases and J shorter by 8 bases, with the junction holding 10 bases beyond the gene matches. The CDR3 contains 15 residues, cysteine and phenylalanine counted. Just the 45-base CDR3 DNA is kept, in frame starting at base 1.